The following is a T cell receptor (beta chain) sequence with its context. The record originates from a study of human T cells and chemical hapten exposure. TCRdb recomputed calls from the RACE reads with MiXCR, one row per CDR3 protein. The table includes about 380,000 distinct CDR3 sequences, roughly 5.3% detected once. The time point was: pre-sensitization, week 0. Indicated treatment: therapeutic diphenylcyclopropenone sensitization with weekly scalp DPC. Total RNA was isolated from unfractionated whole blood. CDR1 SGHAT and CDR2 FQNNGV come from the germline V gene. V shed 1 base and J shed 2 bases, with 19 bases lying between them. The CDR3 covers 18 residues.

This material consisted of whole blood, taken in connection with sensitization to the hapten diphenylcyclopropenone (DPC). The sequence derives from a woman in her fifties or sixties with alopecia areata. Some clones in this sample may be carry-over from other donors' samples. This sequence joins TRBV11-2 and TRBJ2-3; no firm D call. The CDR3 sequence: CASSLGSHPGRITDTQYF. CDR3 nucleotides: TGTGCCAGCAGCTTAGGGTCCCATCCCGGCAGAATCACAGATACGCAGTATTTT.